This T cell receptor beta chain was sequenced during a study of cytomegalovirus exposure and HLA in healthy donors. General study results and limits: The tendency of first-cohort TCR clusters to co-occur in the 100 to 150 validation repertoires emerged from a later analysis. The classifier reportedly diagnosed cytomegalovirus status with high sensitivity and specificity. Researchers catalogued about 150 TCR beta chains as cytomegalovirus-associated.

As concerns this clone: No antigen is known for it.

TCRdb's table, derived via immunoSEQ multiplex PCR, lists solely in-frame clones and lacks some. The sample holds 110,000 to 150,000 clones, 91% seen once. V shed 2 bases and J shed 10 bases, with 14 bases lying between them. The CDR3 is made up of 13 amino acids. Germline V CDR1 and CDR2: MDHEN, SYDVKM. Sample: PBMCs. This sequence was found in a man younger than 35 in good health and CMV-seronegative. The chain links TRBV28 to TRBJ1-1, with D hard to call. CDR3 region: CASSLRQIGRAFF. The DNA of the CDR3 is TGTGCCAGCAGTTTACGACAAATTGGCCGAGCTTTCTTT.